Presented here are 20 T cell receptor beta chains from one specimen sequenced in a study of Graves' ophthalmopathy and Graves' hyperthyroidism. From RNA, the CDR3 regions of TCR beta chains were amplified and sequenced. Second-round multiplex PCR followed a first-round RT-PCR using HTBI primers. TCRdb reanalysed the multiplex PCR reads using MiXCR and keeps one entry per CDR3 protein. This sample yields about 390,000 distinct CDR3 sequences, of which about 15% are seen a single time; 2.4% belongs to the top ten. Sequencing was performed on peripheral blood. The source of these receptors is an adult woman with stable Graves' hyperthyroidism.

V and J are TRBV4-3 and TRBJ2-3; TRBD2 matches 10 bases. The CDR3 has 16 amino acids. Germline CDR1 LGHNA, CDR2 YSLEER. The J segment lost 4 bases and the V segment lost 0 bases, leaving 4 bases of the junction unmatched. Written as DNA, the CDR3 is TGCGCCAGCAGCCAAGATGCTAGCGGGAGTTCAGATACGCAGTATTTT. This gives the protein CASSQDASGSSDTQYF.

V gene TRBV6-1 combines with J gene TRBJ2-7, with D perhaps matching TRBD1 or TRBD2 (6 bases each). Germline loops: CDR1 MNHNS, CDR2 SASEGT. The CDR3 consists of 14 residues. Between the trimmed V and J ends, which lost 0 bases and 2 bases, there was a span of 8 bases. The CDR3 nucleotides are TGTGCCAGCAGTGAAGCTGGGGGGCCCTACGAGCAGTACTTC. Translated: CASSEAGGPYEQYF.

Many counts were recorded for this clonotype. V usage is TRBV12-3 or TRBV12-4 and J usage is TRBJ1-2; D not certain. CDR3 size: 13 residues. V gave up 5 bases and J gave up 8 bases, with 15 bases separating them. The CDR3 region is CASSDIRVGGYTF. The CDR3 DNA reads TGTGCCAGCAGTGACATCCGGGTTGGCGGCTACACCTTC.

In this sample, this clonotype turned up many times. The gene calls are TRBV12-5 and TRBJ2-2; D not certain. This CDR3 has 13 residues. The germline V gene encodes CDR1 LGHNT and CDR2 FRNRAP. V was trimmed by 1 base and J by 1 base, leaving 1 base between them. The CDR3 bases are TGTGCTAGTGGTTTGGGGAACACCGGGGAGCTGTTTTTT. Its translation is CASGLGNTGELFF. Drawing the rest from reference TRBV12-5 and TRBJ2-2, the complete variable domain is DARVTQTPRHKVTEMGQEVTMRCQPILGHNTVFWYRQTMMQGLELLAYFRNRAPLDDSGMPKDRFSAEMPDATLATLKIQPSEPRDSAVYFCASGLGNTGELFFGEGSRLTVL.

V and J are TRBV28 and TRBJ2-3, with D possibly TRBD2 on 5 matching bases. With 5 bases removed from V and 2 bases from J, the gap between germline ends came to 14 bases. Germline V gene sequence: CDR1 MDHEN, CDR2 SYDVKM. This CDR3 spans 15 amino acids. CDR3 sequence reads: CASSQRGDYTDTQYF. CDR3 nucleotide sequence: TGTGCCAGCAGTCAAAGAGGAGACTACACAGATACGCAGTATTTT.

This clonotype was seen many times. V gene TRBV7-2 combines with J gene TRBJ2-7; 9 positions match TRBD1. V lost 4 bases to trimming and J lost 6 bases; unmatched junction nucleotides: 10. The germline CDR1 and CDR2 sequences are SGHTA and FQGNSA. CDR3 length: 15 amino acids. DNA of the CDR3: TGTGCCAGCAGCTCATCCCCCGGGACAGGGCGCGAGCAGTACTTC. Translated, it gives CASSSSPGTGREQYF.

This clonotype was recorded many times. This sequence joins TRBV30 and TRBJ1-3; no clear D. Germline V gives CDR1 GTSNPN, CDR2 SVGIG (reference sequence). V lost 1 base to trimming and J lost 0 bases, with 7 bases between them. This CDR3 is built from 14 residues. CDR3 sequence: CAWSEDSSGNTIYF. The CDR3 region has the DNA TGTGCCTGGAGTGAAGATAGCTCTGGAAACACCATATATTTT.

This clonotype showed up many times. V and J are TRBV9 and TRBJ1-1, with D maybe TRBD1 (5 bases). Germline CDR1 is SGDLS and CDR2 is YYNGEE. The CDR3 contains 13 residues. V was trimmed by 0 bases and J by 4 bases, leaving 7 bases between them. This chain's CDR3 is CASSVGGSTEAFF. Written as DNA, the CDR3 is TGTGCCAGCAGCGTAGGGGGGAGCACTGAAGCTTTCTTT.

Ten or more counts support this clonotype. V gene TRBV6-2 or TRBV6-3 combines with J gene TRBJ1-5, with 12 positions matching TRBD1. Per germline, CDR1 MNHEY and CDR2 SVGEGT. V lost 6 bases to trimming and J lost 4 bases; unmatched junction nucleotides: 13. There are 18 residues in the CDR3. The CDR3 sequence is CASRILGTGGSANQPQHF. CDR3 bases: TGTGCCAGCAGAATCTTAGGGACAGGGGGCTCTGCGAATCAGCCCCAGCATTTT.

This clonotype has a count of ten or more. The chain couples TRBV18 to TRBJ2-5; perhaps TRBD1 as D (6 bases). Per the germline V gene, CDR1 is KGHSH and CDR2 is LQKENI. The CDR3 is made up of 15 amino acids. Trimming removed 2 bases at V and 2 bases at J, with 12 bases between. The CDR3 DNA sequence: TGTGCCAGCTCACCAAGGGGACAAGCTCAAGAGACCCAGTACTTC. It specifies CASSPRGQAQETQYF.

This clonotype was counted between two and nine times. This chain connects TRBV4-2 to TRBJ2-5; maybe TRBD2 (5 bases). This CDR3 contains 12 residues. CDR1 and CDR2 (germline): LGHNA, YNFKEQ. V lost 1 base, J lost 9 bases, and 9 bases lay in between. CDR3 coding DNA: TGTGCCAGCAGCCAAGGGACTGGGGCCCAGTACTTC. Residues: CASSQGTGAQYF.

This clonotype turned up a few times. The chain joins TRBV20-1 to TRBJ2-5, with 10 bases fitting TRBD2. The CDR3 has 14 residues. Trimming at V came to 5 bases and at J to 6 bases, leaving 9 bases not matched to a gene. Germline CDR1 reads DFQATT; CDR2 reads SNEGSKA (reference sequence). The CDR3: CSALSTSGYKTQYF. Written as DNA, the CDR3 is TGCAGTGCTTTATCGACTAGCGGGTACAAGACCCAGTACTTC.

This clonotype was seen at least ten times. This rearrangement joins TRBV28 to TRBJ2-2, with 12 bases identical to TRBD2. V was clipped by 0 bases and J by 7 bases; unmatched bases: 21. The CDR3 sequence is 22 residues long. Germline values: CDR1 MDHEN, CDR2 SYDVKM. The CDR3 region is CASSLWGPSRGRTSGNDGELFF. CDR3 bases: TGTGCCAGCAGTTTATGGGGGCCGAGCAGGGGGCGGACTAGCGGGAACGACGGGGAGCTGTTTTTT.

At least ten counts were recorded for this clonotype. This chain links TRBV2 with TRBJ1-1; 8 bases align to TRBD1. Germline CDR1 is SNHLY and CDR2 is FYNNEI. The CDR3 is 13 residues long. Trimming removed 4 bases from V and 10 bases from J; junction bases left unmatched: 8. CDR3 region: CASSGQGSRIAFF. The CDR3 DNA reads as TGTGCCAGCAGTGGACAGGGGTCGAGGATAGCTTTCTTT.

CDR3 DNA sequence: TGTGCCAGCAGCCAAGGTATGGATCGCCCCCAGCATTTT. It yields the protein CASSQGMDRPQHF. The chain links TRBV3-1 to TRBJ1-5; no reliable D call. Germline CDR1 reads LGHDT; CDR2 reads YNNKEL (reference sequence). CDR3 length: 13 amino acids. V lost 1 base and J lost 10, with 11 bases in between.

This clonotype was counted ten times or more. DNA for the CDR3: TGTGCCACCAGTGACCCGGGACAGGGGAACTATGGCTACACCTTC. This gives the protein CATSDPGQGNYGYTF. The chain recombines TRBV24-1 with TRBJ1-2; TRBD1 aligns across 10 bases. The V gene's germline CDR1 is KGHDR and CDR2 SFDVKD. V shed 4 bases and J 2 bases; nucleotides not matched to a gene: 3. The CDR3 totals 15 residues.

In this sample, this clonotype turned up many times. The chain links TRBV11-2 to TRBJ2-4; a weak D match, TRBD1 (6 bases). The CDR3 totals 13 residues. The germline V gene encodes CDR1 SGHAT and CDR2 FQNNGV. The V end lost 8 bases, the J end lost 2 bases, and 10 bases lay between the germline ends. The CDR3 DNA sequence: TGTGCCAGCTCGCAGGGGCCCAAAAACATTCAGTACTTC. This encodes CASSQGPKNIQYF.

This clonotype was seen many times. The CDR3, as DNA: TGTGCCAGCCGGACCCGGGACAGGGGCAGGGAGCAGTACTTC. Protein product: CASRTRDRGREQYF. The chain joins TRBV27 to TRBJ2-7, with 10 bases fitting TRBD1. Germline V gives CDR1 MNHEY, CDR2 SMNVEV (reference sequence). The junction had 11 bases not matched to a gene; V was cut back by 8 bases and J by 7 bases. This CDR3 contains 14 residues.

Many counts were recorded for this clonotype. This rearrangement joins TRBV5-1 to TRBJ1-1; 9 positions agree with TRBD1. The trim removed 1 base at V and 4 bases at J, leaving 2 bases unmatched. CDR1 and CDR2 from the germline V gene are SGHRS and YFSETQ. CDR3 length equals 14 residues. The DNA for the CDR3 is TGCGCCAGCAGCTTGAGGACAGGGGTCACTGAAGCTTTCTTT. The encoded protein is CASSLRTGVTEAFF.

This clonotype was picked up many times. The chain joins TRBV6-2 or TRBV6-3 to TRBJ2-2, with 7 nucleotides matching TRBD2. The CDR3 runs to 17 residues. The germline CDR1 and CDR2 sequences are MNHEY and SVGEGT. Trimming at V came to 6 bases and at J to 1 base, leaving 11 bases not matched to a gene. The CDR3 region is CASSPGPAGLNTGELFF. CDR3 sequence (DNA): TGTGCCAGCAGCCCGGGCCCAGCGGGACTGAACACCGGGGAGCTGTTTTTT.